This record looks at one T cell receptor (beta chain) sequence and its context. Its antigen remains unknown. The sample comes from a study of somatic mutations in cytotoxic T cells in rheumatoid arthritis. Overall study results and limits: Rheumatoid arthritis patients and age-matched healthy controls showed no significant difference in CD8+ T-cell clonality.

Germline values: CDR1 LNHDA, CDR2 SQIVND (reference sequence). The CDR3 sequence is 12 residues long. V was pared by 9 bases and J by 2 bases, with 8 bases between. TCRdb keeps only in-frame clones here, not all; method: immunoSEQ multiplex PCR. The data show approximately 11,000 clones, about 80% seen once. This sequence joins TRBV19 and TRBJ1-3; D is undetermined. The sequencing input was CD8+ T cells sorted from blood. This clonotype originated in a woman aged 55-75 years with rheumatoid arthritis. CDR3 sequence (DNA): TGTGCCAGGGCGGCGCCTGGAAACACCATATATTTT. It specifies CARAAPGNTIYF.